This TCR beta chain was identified in a study of radiotherapy plus CTLA-4 blockade in lung cancer. Study findings and constraints: After radiotherapy and ipilimumab, tumor-derived clones expanded in peripheral blood. Alongside interferon-beta, early blood T cell clone dynamics were reportedly the best predictor of response.

Repertoires were generated with immunoSEQ multiplex PCR, while TCRdb's copy carries only in-frame clones and drops some. The sample lists some 110,000 clones, roughly 86% occurring once. Worth noting for this clone: The target antigen is unknown.

Per the germline V gene, CDR1 is MGHDK and CDR2 is SYGVNS. CDR3 length: 13 residues. The V end was cut by 8 bases, the J end by 3 bases, with 12 bases between. The clonotype comes from a human donor with non-small cell lung cancer that progressed on radiotherapy plus ipilimumab. Some clones in this sample may be carry-over from other donors' samples. The V call is TRBV25-1, the J call TRBJ2-3; tentatively, D is TRBD1 (6 bases). Sequencing was performed on peripheral blood, taken from a patient treated with radiotherapy plus ipilimumab. CDR3 nucleotide sequence: TGTGCCAGCCGCCCGACAGGTACAGATACGCAGTATTTT. The encoded protein is CASRPTGTDTQYF.